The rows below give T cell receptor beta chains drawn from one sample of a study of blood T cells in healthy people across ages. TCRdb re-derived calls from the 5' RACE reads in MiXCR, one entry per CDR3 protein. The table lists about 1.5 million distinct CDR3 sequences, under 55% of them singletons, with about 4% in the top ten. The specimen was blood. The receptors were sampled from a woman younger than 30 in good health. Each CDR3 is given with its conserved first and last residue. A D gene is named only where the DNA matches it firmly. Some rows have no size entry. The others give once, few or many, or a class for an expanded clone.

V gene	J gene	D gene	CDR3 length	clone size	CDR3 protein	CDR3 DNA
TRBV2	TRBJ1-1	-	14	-	CASSFRGMGTKAFF	TGTGCCAGCAGTTTTCGGGGGATGGGCACTAAAGCTTTCTTT
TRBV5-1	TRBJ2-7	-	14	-	CASSLPNLDFRQYF	TGCGCCAGCAGCTTACCCAACCTGGACTTTCGGCAGTACTTC
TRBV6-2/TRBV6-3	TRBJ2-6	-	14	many	CASSYNSGANVLTF	TGTGCCAGCAGTTACAACTCTGGGGCCAACGTCCTGACTTTC
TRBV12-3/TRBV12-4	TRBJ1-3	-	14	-	CASSPIISGNTIYF	TGTGCCAGCAGCCCCATAATCTCTGGAAACACCATATATTTT
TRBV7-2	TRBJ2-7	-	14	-	CASSPEAAYNEQYF	TGTGCCAGCAGCCCAGAGGCGGCGTACAATGAGCAGTACTTC
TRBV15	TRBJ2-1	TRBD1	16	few	CATSRAPGQGDNEQFF	TGTGCCACCAGCAGAGCACCGGGACAGGGCGACAATGAGCAGTTCTTC
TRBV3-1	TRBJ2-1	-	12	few	CASSQVRTGQFF	TGTGCCAGCAGCCAAGTTAGGACTGGGCAGTTCTTC
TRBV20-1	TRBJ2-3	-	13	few	CSAERPSTDTQYF	TGCAGTGCTGAAAGGCCTAGCACAGATACGCAGTATTTT
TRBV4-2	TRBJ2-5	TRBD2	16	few	CASSPTSGVDQETQYF	TGTGCCAGCAGCCCCACTAGCGGGGTGGATCAAGAGACCCAGTACTTC
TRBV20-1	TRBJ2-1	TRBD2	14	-	CSGASGPPYNEQFF	TGCAGTGGTGCTAGCGGGCCACCCTACAATGAGCAGTTCTTC
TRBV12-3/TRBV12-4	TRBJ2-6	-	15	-	CASSLANAGANVLTF	TGTGCCAGCAGTTTAGCGAACGCTGGGGCCAACGTCCTGACTTTC
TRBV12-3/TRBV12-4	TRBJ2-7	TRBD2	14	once	CASGIAGGSYEQYF	TGTGCCAGCGGAATAGCGGGGGGCTCCTACGAGCAGTACTTC
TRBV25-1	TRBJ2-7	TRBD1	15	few	CASSWGGTGSGEQYF	TGTGCCAGCAGTTGGGGGGGGACAGGGTCGGGTGAGCAGTACTTC
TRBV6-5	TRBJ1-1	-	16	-	CASSYVSWGRNTEAFF	TGTGCCAGCAGTTACGTTTCATGGGGTCGGAACACTGAAGCTTTCTTT
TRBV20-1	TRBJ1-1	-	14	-	CSASVPVRGGRAFF	TGCAGTGCTAGCGTACCTGTCAGGGGAGGGAGGGCTTTCTTT
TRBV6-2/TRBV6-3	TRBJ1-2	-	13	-	CASGDTVPYGYTF	TGTGCCAGCGGCGATACAGTTCCTTATGGCTACACCTTC
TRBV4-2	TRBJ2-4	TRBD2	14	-	CASSQLAGGGEQYF	TGTGCCAGCAGCCAACTAGCGGGAGGCGGTGAGCAGTACTTC